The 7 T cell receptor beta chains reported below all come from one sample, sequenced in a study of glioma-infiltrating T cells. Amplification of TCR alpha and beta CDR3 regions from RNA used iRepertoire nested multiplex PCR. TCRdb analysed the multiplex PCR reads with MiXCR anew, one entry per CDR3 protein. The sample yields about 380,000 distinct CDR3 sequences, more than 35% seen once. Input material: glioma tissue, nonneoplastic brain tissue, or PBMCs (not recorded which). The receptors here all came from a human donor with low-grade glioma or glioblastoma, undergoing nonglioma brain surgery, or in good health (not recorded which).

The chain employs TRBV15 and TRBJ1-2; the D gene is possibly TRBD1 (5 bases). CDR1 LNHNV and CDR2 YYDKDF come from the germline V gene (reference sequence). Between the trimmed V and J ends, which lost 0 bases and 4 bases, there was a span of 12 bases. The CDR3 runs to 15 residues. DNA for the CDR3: TGTGCCACCAGCAGAGACACGGGGCTAGCCTATGGCTACACCTTC. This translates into CATSRDTGLAYGYTF. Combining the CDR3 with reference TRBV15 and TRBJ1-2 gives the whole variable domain DAMVIQNPRYQVTQFGKPVTLSCSQTLNHNVMYWYQQKSSQAPKLLFHYYDKDFNNEADTPDNFQSRRPNTSFCFLDIRSPGLGDTAMYLCATSRDTGLAYGYTFGSGTRLTVV.

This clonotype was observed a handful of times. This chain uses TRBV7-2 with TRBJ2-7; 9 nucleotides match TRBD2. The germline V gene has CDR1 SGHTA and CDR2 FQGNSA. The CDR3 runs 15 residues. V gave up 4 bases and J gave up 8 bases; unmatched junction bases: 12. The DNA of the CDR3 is TGTGCCAGCAGCTACGCCGGGACTAGCATCTATCAGCAGTACTTC. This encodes CASSYAGTSIYQQYF.

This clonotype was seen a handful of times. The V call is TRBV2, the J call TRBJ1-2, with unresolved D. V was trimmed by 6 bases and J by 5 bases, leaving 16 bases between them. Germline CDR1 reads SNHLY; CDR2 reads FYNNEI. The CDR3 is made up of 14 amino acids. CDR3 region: CASRITAGGYGYTF. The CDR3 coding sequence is TGTGCCAGCAGAATTACAGCGGGCGGTTATGGCTACACCTTC.

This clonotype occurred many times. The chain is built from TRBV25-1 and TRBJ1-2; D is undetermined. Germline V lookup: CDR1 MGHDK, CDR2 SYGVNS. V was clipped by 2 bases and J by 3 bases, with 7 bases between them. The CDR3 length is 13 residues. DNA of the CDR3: TGTGCCAGCAGTGAACAGGATTACTATGGCTACACCTTC. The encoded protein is CASSEQDYYGYTF.

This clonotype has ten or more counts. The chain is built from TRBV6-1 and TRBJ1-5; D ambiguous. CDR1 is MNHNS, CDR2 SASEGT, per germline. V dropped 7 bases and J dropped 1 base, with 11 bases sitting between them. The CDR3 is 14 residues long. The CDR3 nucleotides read TGTGCCAGCACTCCGGGGTTAAGCAATCAGCCCCAGCATTTT. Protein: CASTPGLSNQPQHF.

For the CDR3, the DNA is TGTGCCAGCAGTTTACCCGGACAGGGGACAGATACGCAGTATTTT. This sequence encodes CASSLPGQGTDTQYF. The V gene is TRBV28, the J gene TRBJ2-3; 9 bases agree with TRBD1. This CDR3 spans 15 amino acids. Trimming at V came to 2 bases and at J to 3 bases, leaving 3 bases not matched to a gene. The V gene's germline CDR1 is MDHEN and CDR2 SYDVKM.

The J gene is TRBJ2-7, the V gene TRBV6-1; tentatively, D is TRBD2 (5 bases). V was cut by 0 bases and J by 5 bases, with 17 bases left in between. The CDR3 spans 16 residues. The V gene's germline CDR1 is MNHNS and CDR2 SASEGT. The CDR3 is CASSEARLVGVHEQYF. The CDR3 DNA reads TGTGCCAGCAGTGAAGCCCGGCTAGTGGGAGTGCACGAGCAGTACTTC.